This T cell receptor (beta chain) was identified in a study of blood T cells in healthy people across ages (dated by TCRdb to 2014 to 2015). Describing the broader study: In model experiments, template switching captured about one uniquely barcoded TCR beta cDNA molecule for every two T cells. Age-related changes in TCR beta repertoire diversity were measured in the study by deep sequencing normalized with unique cDNA molecular identifiers. Using the same blood draw, the study looked at two additional independent replicas of 1 million unique cDNA reads for two donors, one aged 18 to 30 and the other aged 80 or older. The donors were divided into four age groups: young (average around 16 years), middle-aged (roughly 42), aged (approximately 62) and long-lived (82). Donors of different ages were randomly distributed across sequencing lanes to avoid experimental bias. Overall study outcomes, separate from this receptor: Total diversity estimates from one million sequenced T cells were considered lower bounds and underestimates. Because the CMV infection status of the donors was unknown, age-related changes in expanded clonotypes may potentially have been confounded. Compared with the aged group, the long-lived group had more naive CD4+ T cells, fewer expanded clones and increased TCR diversity, suggesting age selection. Observed TCR beta diversity per million T cells fell roughly linearly with age, and a significant reduction was already apparent by age around 40. Since profiling was done on bulk unsorted PBMCs, naive and antigen-experienced compartments could not be conclusively compared. Observed TCR beta diversity correlated strongly with the percentage of naive T cells measured by flow cytometry.

Via the germline V gene (reference sequence), CDR1 is DFQATT and CDR2 SNEGSKA. The CDR3 numbers 12 residues from cysteine through phenylalanine. Solely the CDR3 DNA is kept, with 36 bases framed from the first base. The junction shows trimming of 3 bases on V and 6 bases on J, plus 11 bases between the germline ends. This clonotype appeared a few times. What this receptor recognizes is not known. Base qualities are not at hand, and no much larger clone is one base apart. The approximately 39 donors, aged 6 to 90 years, were systemically healthy Caucasian individuals from Russia. Ten milliliters of peripheral blood were drawn from each donor into EDTA-treated Vacutainer tubes. PBMCs were isolated by Ficoll-Paque density-gradient centrifugation, with at least 7 million obtained per sample. Trizol reagent was used to extract total RNA from PBMCs, with at least 6 micrograms per sample. Naive CD45RAhigh/CD27high T cell percentages were measured by flow cytometry on a PBMC aliquot from every donor.

The receptor library was made with 5' RACE. The data were produced on an Illumina HiSeq 2500. The second PCR ran for about 6 to 11 cycles and used a J-beta primer mix along with a sample-barcoded 5' primer. A template-switch 5' adaptor carrying 12 random nucleotides introduced a unique molecular identifier onto each TCR beta cDNA molecule. At least 2.5 million CDR3-containing paired-end reads were obtained from each sample. First-strand cDNA was synthesized from all RNA with the Mint cDNA synthesis kit, primed by a TRBC-specific oligonucleotide. All cDNA was treated with uracil-DNA glycosylase and then went through a first 18-cycle PCR with the universal primers M1SS and BC2_uni_R. The study's processing was this. Normalization of each sample was performed by random selection of 1 million high-quality reads, each carrying a distinct molecular identifier. Instead of being binned into consensus sequences, reads that shared molecular identifiers were thrown out. MiTCR, set to a Q25 quality threshold and the strictest error-elimination algorithm, was used for CDR3 identification, clonotype clustering and error correction. A nonparametric unseen species model using Euler transformation provided a lower-bound estimate of total TCR beta diversity. TCRdb reworked the public reads: Q25 trimming with fastp, MiXCR clone assembly, productive beta chains retained. Each entry merges the rows of one CDR3 protein and shows their most common DNA and genes. These V and J calls originate from TCRdb's pipeline instead of the authors' own analysis. Counted in this sample were 800,000 or so distinct CDR3 sequences; about 45% of them appeared once. The ten largest clones capture roughly 18% of the sample.

The sample taken for sequencing was blood. The receptor chain draws on TRBV20-1 and TRBJ1-2; the best D guess is TRBD1, with 5 bases matching. This sequence was found in an elderly man in good health. CDR3 reads: CSASTGLDGYTF. The DNA sequence is given as TGCAGTGCTAGTACAGGCTTAGATGGCTACACCTTC.